This TCR beta chain was captured by sequencing in a study of T cells after yellow fever vaccination. TCRdb called the 5' RACE reads again in MiXCR, with one record for every CDR3 protein. The data hold about 160,000 distinct CDR3 sequences, with around 9.3% observed a single time. Germline lookup yields CDR1 SQVTM and CDR2 ANQGSEA. The CDR3 loop spans 10 amino acids. This clonotype was counted a few times. At one end, the junction sequence differs from germline, possibly due to a read error. The source was CD8+ T cells sorted from PBMCs, collected 45 days after the yellow fever booster vaccination. The chain carries TRBV29-1 and TRBJ2-3; weak D call: TRBD2 (6 bases). This receptor was identified in a man younger than 35 who received the YFV17D yellow fever vaccine. CDR3 nucleotide sequence: TGCAGCGTTGAATTGGCGGGATGGCATTTT. This translates into CSVELAGWHF.